These 23 T cell receptor beta chains were sequenced from one sample in a study of T cell responses to AZD1222 COVID-19 vaccine. The data were produced by immunoSEQ multiplex PCR, yet TCRdb's version contains in-frame clones alone and is incomplete. The sample shows 120,000 to 150,000 clones, around 83% of them seen only once. The sequenced sample was peripheral blood, obtained 28 days after the second AZD1222 dose. These receptors all come from an adult who received the AZD1222 COVID-19 vaccine.

This clone was recorded only once. The chain uses TRBV2 and TRBJ2-1, with 11 bases matching TRBD2. The CDR3 loop spans 15 amino acids. Germline CDR1 and CDR2: SNHLY and FYNNEI. Trimming removed 6 bases from V and 3 bases from J; junction bases left unmatched: 4. The CDR3 DNA reads TGTGCCAGCAGGAAGGGACTAGCGGACTACAATGAGCAGTTCTTC. Its protein is CASRKGLADYNEQFF.

The chain carries TRBV7-9 and TRBJ2-5, with unresolved D. The length of the CDR3 is 13 residues. The V end was cut by 6 bases, the J end by 9 bases, with 17 bases between. Germline V gives CDR1 SEHNR, CDR2 FQNEAQ (reference sequence). The CDR3 DNA reads TGTGCCAGCAGTCCCGACGGGTCCTTGGCCCAGTACTTC. Translation gives CASSPDGSLAQYF.

V is TRBV18 and J is TRBJ2-3; 7 nucleotides line up with TRBD1. The CDR3 is made up of 15 amino acids. Germline V CDR1 and CDR2: KGHSH, LQKENI. V lost 5 bases to trimming and J lost 2 bases; unmatched junction nucleotides: 7. The CDR3 loop reads CASSFPGQSTDTQYF. CDR3 coding DNA: TGTGCCAGCTCATTTCCGGGACAGTCCACAGATACGCAGTATTTT.

The V gene is TRBV19, the J gene TRBJ1-5; D gene uncertain. This CDR3 comprises 11 residues. The V gene's germline CDR1 is LNHDA and CDR2 SQIVND (reference sequence). V was shortened by 5 bases and J by 11 bases, with 10 bases between the two germline ends. In nucleotides, the CDR3 is TGTGCCAGTAGTGTTCTCGGAGCCCAGCATTTT. Translating gives CASSVLGAQHF. The whole variable domain, filled in from reference TRBV19 and TRBJ1-5, reads DGGITQSPKYLFRKEGQNVTLSCEQNLNHDAMYWYRQDPGQGLRLIYYSQIVNDFQKGDIAEGYSVSREKKESFPLTVTSAQKNPTAFYLCASSVLGAQHFGDGTRLSIL.

The rearrangement uses TRBV10-3 and TRBJ2-7, with no clear D. The CDR3 loop spans 16 amino acids. Trimming shortened V by 4 bases and J by 0 bases, and 16 bases separated the two germline ends. The germline V gene encodes CDR1 ENHRY and CDR2 SYGVKD. The CDR3 spells CAISGVGRTDSYEQYF. The CDR3 coding sequence is TGTGCCATCAGTGGCGTTGGTAGGACGGACTCCTACGAGCAGTACTTC.

This clone showed up just once. The rearrangement joins TRBV5-4 to TRBJ1-1; TRBD1 might be the D (5 bases). The CDR3 contains 13 residues. The germline V gene encodes CDR1 SGHNT and CDR2 YYREEE (reference sequence). The V end was cut by 0 bases, the J end by 5 bases, with 8 bases between. CDR3: CASSLGGETEAFF. The DNA of the CDR3 is TGTGCCAGCAGCTTGGGAGGGGAAACTGAAGCTTTCTTT.

The CDR3 DNA reads TGTGCCAGCAGCCTCAGGAGCTCCTATAATTCACCCCTCCACTTT. Amino acid sequence: CASSLRSSYNSPLHF. V gene TRBV14 combines with J gene TRBJ1-6, with no clear D. The CDR3 runs 15 residues. Germline CDR1 and CDR2: SGHDN and FVKESK. V lost 4 bases and J 0 bases, leaving 7 bases between the germline ends.

This clone was counted once. The chain combines TRBV5-1 with TRBJ1-2, with 12 bases fitting TRBD1. J gave up 0 bases and V 4 bases, and 10 bases lay outside the gene matches. The CDR3 has 18 residues. Germline CDR1 is SGHRS and CDR2 is YFSETQ. In DNA, the CDR3 is TGCGCCAGCAGCCATACCTCGGGACAGGGGGCGTCTAACTATGGCTACACCTTC. Translated, it gives CASSHTSGQGASNYGYTF.

This clone appeared once. This chain joins TRBV30 and TRBJ2-7; 8 bases line up with TRBD1. CDR1 GTSNPN and CDR2 SVGIG come from the germline V gene (reference sequence). This CDR3 has 14 residues. Trimming removed 5 bases from V and 3 bases from J; junction bases left unmatched: 9. The CDR3 bases are TGTGCCTGGTCAAGGACAGGGTTCGTCTACGAGCAGTACTTC. The encoded protein is CAWSRTGFVYEQYF.

This clone appeared a single time. The same CDR3 arises from other DNA sequences in this sample as well. The rearrangement links TRBV7-9 to TRBJ1-1; D is ambiguous. Germline CDR1 and CDR2: SEHNR and FQNEAQ (reference sequence). Trimming left V 5 bases short and J 3 bases short, with 13 bases between. The CDR3 loop spans 14 amino acids. The CDR3 sequence: CASSLPGGDTEAFF. The CDR3 DNA reads TGTGCCAGCAGCCTCCCCGGCGGGGACACTGAAGCTTTCTTT.

This clone has only a few counts. The V and J genes are TRBV2 and TRBJ1-1, with 9 bases aligning to TRBD1. The V and J ends lost 11 bases and 0 bases, in that order; junction bases with no gene match: 10. Germline values: CDR1 SNHLY, CDR2 FYNNEI. The CDR3 is 15 residues long. CDR3 in amino acids: CAGHRGPPMNTEAFF. For the CDR3, the DNA is TGTGCCGGTCACAGGGGGCCGCCAATGAACACTGAAGCTTTCTTT.

J is TRBJ1-1 and V is TRBV29-1, with 7 bases that match TRBD1. Germline V gives CDR1 SQVTM, CDR2 ANQGSEA. The V and J ends lost 7 bases and 5 bases, in that order; junction bases with no gene match: 7. This CDR3 comprises 12 residues. CDR3 sequence: CSGRGRETEAFF. The DNA for the CDR3 is TGCAGCGGGAGGGGGCGGGAGACTGAAGCTTTCTTT.

The chain links TRBV18 to TRBJ1-1; TRBD1 matches at 9 bases. V trimming: 3 bases; J trimming: 3 bases; junction bases outside the gene matches: 5. The CDR3 contains 15 residues. Germline values: CDR1 KGHSH, CDR2 LQKENI. The CDR3 loop is CASSPIQGAYTEAFF. CDR3 sequence (DNA): TGTGCCAGCTCACCGATACAGGGGGCCTACACTGAAGCTTTCTTT. The full variable domain, with the rest looked up from reference TRBV18 and TRBJ1-1, is NAGVMQNPRHLVRRRGQEARLRCSPMKGHSHVYWYRQLPEEGLKFMVYLQKENIIDESGMPKERFSAEFPKEGPSILRIQQVVRGDSAAYFCASSPIQGAYTEAFFGQGTRLTVV.

The sample holds one count of this clone. The genes are TRBV15 and TRBJ2-2, with 8 positions matching TRBD1. This CDR3 is built from 15 residues. Germline V gene sequence: CDR1 LNHNV, CDR2 YYDKDF (reference sequence). The V segment lost 0 bases and the J segment 5 bases; nucleotides outside the gene matches: 2. CDR3 residues: CATSRDDRGTGELFF. The DNA for the CDR3 is TGTGCCACCAGCAGAGATGACAGGGGTACCGGGGAGCTGTTTTTT.

The chain links TRBV19 to TRBJ2-4; a possible D gene is TRBD1 (6 bases). The CDR3 totals 16 residues. Germline V gene lookup returns CDR1 LNHDA and CDR2 SQIVND (reference sequence). V lost 5 bases to trimming and J lost 0 bases, with 14 bases between them. CDR3 sequence: CASSSYRALAKNIQYF. The CDR3 DNA reads as TGTGCCAGTAGTTCATACAGGGCCCTAGCCAAAAACATTCAGTACTTC.

V is TRBV19 and J is TRBJ2-2, with TRBD2 matching 8 bases. V lost 4 bases, J lost 4 bases, and 8 bases stayed unmatched. The V gene's germline CDR1 is LNHDA and CDR2 SQIVND (reference sequence). The CDR3 runs 16 residues. CDR3 DNA sequence: TGTGCCAGTAGTACCACTAGCGGCTATTCCACCGGGGAGCTGTTTTTT. It encodes CASSTTSGYSTGELFF.

The chain combines TRBV28 with TRBJ1-5; TRBD1 is a possible D gene (5 bases). V was clipped by 7 bases and J by 0 bases, with 10 bases between them. The CDR3 has 14 residues. Germline V gene lookup returns CDR1 MDHEN and CDR2 SYDVKM. In nucleotides, the CDR3 is TGTGCCAGCACCGGGACGGATAGCAATCAGCCCCAGCATTTT. Encoded protein: CASTGTDSNQPQHF.

The genes are TRBV19 and TRBJ1-5, with a possible D match to TRBD1 (6 bases). The CDR3 has 18 residues. The V end was cut by 2 bases, the J end by 8 bases, with 25 bases between. The germline V gene has CDR1 LNHDA and CDR2 SQIVND (reference sequence). The CDR3 nucleotides are TGTGCCAGTAGTATACCGCCGGGACAAGGCCAGGGGAAAAAGCCCCAGCATTTT. Translation: CASSIPPGQGQGKKPQHF.

The rearrangement links TRBV18 to TRBJ2-5; D not certain. This CDR3 region has 12 residues. Trimming took 3 bases from V and 0 from J, leaving 2 bases between them. The germline gives CDR1 KGHSH, CDR2 LQKENI. The CDR3 is CASSPYQETQYF. The CDR3 DNA is TGTGCCAGCTCACCGTACCAAGAGACCCAGTACTTC.

This chain joins TRBV6-5 and TRBJ2-1; D not certain. Per the germline V gene, CDR1 is MNHEY and CDR2 is SVGAGI. V was pared by 6 bases and J by 1 base, with 10 bases between. The CDR3 has 14 residues. CDR3 sequence: CASSPGSSYNEQFF. DNA of the CDR3: TGTGCCAGCAGCCCCGGGTCGTCCTACAATGAGCAGTTCTTC.

V usage is TRBV19 and J usage is TRBJ2-7; possible D gene TRBD2, 6 bases. Trimming shortened V by 6 bases and J by 0 bases, and 12 bases separated the two germline ends. The germline V gene encodes CDR1 LNHDA and CDR2 SQIVND (reference sequence). The CDR3 length is 14 residues. The CDR3 DNA is TGTGCCAGTAGCCTTAGCGGACACTCCTACGAGCAGTACTTC. This sequence encodes CASSLSGHSYEQYF.

The chain is built from TRBV7-2 and TRBJ1-5; the D gene is possibly TRBD1 (6 bases). This CDR3 comprises 17 residues. The V and J ends lost 2 bases and 3 bases respectively, with 17 bases between them. Germline CDR1 SGHTA, CDR2 FQGNSA. The CDR3 DNA follows: TGTGCCAGCAGCTTATCCCCGCCCGGGGGGCTCAATCAGCCCCAGCATTTT. This codes for CASSLSPPGGLNQPQHF.

The chain uses TRBV27 and TRBJ2-7, with 7 bases identical to TRBD1. Germline CDR1 is MNHEY and CDR2 is SMNVEV (reference sequence). Losses at the gene ends were 5 bases for V and 3 bases for J; bases not matched to a gene: 4. The CDR3 length is 13 residues. The CDR3 loop is CASSPGQNYEQYF. CDR3 DNA: TGTGCCAGCAGTCCGGGACAGAACTACGAGCAGTACTTC.